Here is one T cell receptor (beta chain) with its context. The antigen remains undetermined. The sample originates from a study of T cell responses to AZD1222 COVID-19 vaccine. Assay used: immunoSEQ multiplex PCR; TCRdb lists only in-frame clones, some missing. The profile shows 75,000 to 95,000 clones, approximately 90% of them singletons. Investigators merged groups given second doses at roughly 4 or roughly 12 weeks. Study-wide points: Only five to seven AZD1222 recipients were seropositive at baseline. Spike-specific TCR breadth rose after two AZD1222 doses, and depth rose as well. Targets within unmutated variant regions were reportedly found for nearly half of spike-specific TCRs.

The clonotype comes from an adult who received the AZD1222 COVID-19 vaccine. Sequencing used peripheral blood, obtained 28 days after the second AZD1222 dose.

The CDR3 nucleotides are TGCGCCAGCAGTTATGGAACAGGTGGATCCTATGGCTACACCTTC. This encodes CASSYGTGGSYGYTF. The J gene is TRBJ1-2, the V gene TRBV5-1; weak D call: TRBD1 (5 bases). This CDR3 has 15 residues. CDR1 and CDR2 from the germline V gene are SGHRS and YFSETQ. Between the trimmed V and J ends, which lost 5 bases and 4 bases, there was a span of 18 bases.